This is a list of T cell receptor beta chains from one sample in a study of human T cells and chemical hapten exposure. TCRdb recomputed calls from the RACE reads with MiXCR, one row per CDR3 protein. The sample lists 300,000 to 400,000 distinct CDR3 sequences; around 7% were seen once. The sequencing used whole blood, collected in connection with sensitization to the hapten diphenylcyclopropenone (DPC). The receptor set was obtained from a woman in her late teens or twenties with alopecia areata. Some clones in this sample may be carry-over from other donors' samples. Both conserved end residues are part of each CDR3. Fields, in order: J gene, clone size, D gene, V gene, CDR3 DNA, CDR3 protein. D genes are given only for firm matches. Some rows have no size entry. The others give once, few or many, or a class for an expanded clone.

J: TRBJ1-5
size: .
D: .
V: TRBV7-2
DNA: TGTGCCAGCAGCTCCGGGCAGGGGATGAATCAGCCCCAGCATTTT
CDR3: CASSSGQGMNQPQHF

J: TRBJ1-1
size: .
D: .
V: TRBV29-1
DNA: TGCAGCGTTGAAGATAAGGGTCGCACTGAAGCTTTCTTT
CDR3: CSVEDKGRTEAFF

J: TRBJ2-3
size: many
D: .
V: TRBV7-9
DNA: TGTGCCAGCAGCTCCCCCGCGAGGCAAGATACGCAGTATTTT
CDR3: CASSSPARQDTQYF

J: TRBJ2-2
size: few
D: .
V: TRBV7-9
DNA: TGTGCCAGCAGCTTAGAACAGACCGGGGAGCTGTTTTTT
CDR3: CASSLEQTGELFF

J: TRBJ1-5
size: few
D: .
V: TRBV7-9
DNA: TGTGCCAGCAGTTACGGTACAGGGCTCAATCAGCCCCAGCATTTT
CDR3: CASSYGTGLNQPQHF

J: TRBJ2-5
size: few
D: .
V: TRBV12-3/TRBV12-4
DNA: TGTGCCAGCAGTTTACCCGCCGTACAAGAGACCCAGTACTTC
CDR3: CASSLPAVQETQYF

J: TRBJ2-5
size: .
D: .
V: TRBV7-8
DNA: TGTGCCAGCAGCTTTCAGGCGGGACTCCAAGAGACCCAGTACTTC
CDR3: CASSFQAGLQETQYF

J: TRBJ2-7
size: many
D: .
V: TRBV27
DNA: TGTGCCAGCAGTCTGGGGACGGGGGCTGTTCACGAGCAGTACTTC
CDR3: CASSLGTGAVHEQYF

J: TRBJ1-1
size: few
D: TRBD1
V: TRBV2
DNA: TGTGCCAGCAGTGCCCGGACAGGGACCCTACGGAACACTGAAGCTTTCTTT
CDR3: CASSARTGTLRNTEAFF

J: TRBJ1-6
size: few
D: TRBD1
V: TRBV9
DNA: TGTGCCAGCAGCGGGGGACAGTTGAGCTATAATTCACCCCTCCACTTT
CDR3: CASSGGQLSYNSPLHF

J: TRBJ2-7
size: few
D: TRBD1
V: TRBV18
DNA: TGTGCCAGCTCACCACTTAGTGGGCAGGGGGCGTACGAGCAGTACTTC
CDR3: CASSPLSGQGAYEQYF

J: TRBJ2-3
size: few
D: .
V: TRBV10-3
DNA: TGTGCCACCCAAGTGGGAGTAATTAGCACAGATACGCAGTATTTT
CDR3: CATQVGVISTDTQYF

J: TRBJ1-3
size: few
D: .
V: TRBV12-3/TRBV12-4
DNA: TGTGCCAGCAGAAACTGGGGGGAGTCTGGAAACACCATATATTTT
CDR3: CASRNWGESGNTIYF

J: TRBJ1-5
size: many
D: .
V: TRBV2
DNA: TGTGCCAGCAGTGATGGTAGGGGCAATCAGCCCCAGCATTTT
CDR3: CASSDGRGNQPQHF

J: TRBJ2-7
size: once
D: .
V: TRBV4-1
DNA: TGCGCCAGCAGCCTCGCCCCCGGGGCTCTCTCCTACGAGCAGTACTTC
CDR3: CASSLAPGALSYEQYF

J: TRBJ2-4
size: .
D: .
V: TRBV10-3
DNA: TGTGCCATCAGTGAGTCGGGGACCTTAGCCAAAAACATTCAGTACTTC
CDR3: CAISESGTLAKNIQYF

J: TRBJ2-3
size: many
D: .
V: TRBV5-1
DNA: TGCGCCAGCAGCTTGGACGGGCCTACGAGCACAGATACGCAGTATTTT
CDR3: CASSLDGPTSTDTQYF

J: TRBJ1-1
size: .
D: .
V: TRBV4-2
DNA: TGTGCCAGCAGCCCAAGGGAAAGGGATACGGTTGGAGCTTTCTTT
CDR3: CASSPRERDTVGAFF

J: TRBJ1-1
size: few
D: .
V: TRBV29-1
DNA: TGCAGCGTCATTCAGGGGCTGAACACTGAAGCTTTCTTT
CDR3: CSVIQGLNTEAFF

J: TRBJ2-3
size: many
D: .
V: TRBV7-2
DNA: TGTGCCAGCAGCTTATATGCTAGCACAGATACGCAGTATTTT
CDR3: CASSLYASTDTQYF

J: TRBJ2-3
size: .
D: .
V: TRBV12-5
DNA: TGTGCTAGTGGCCAGGGGACTTCCCGCACAGATACGCAGTATTTT
CDR3: CASGQGTSRTDTQYF

J: TRBJ1-5
size: few
D: .
V: TRBV12-3/TRBV12-4
DNA: TGTGCCAGCAGTTCCACCTTAGGGGATCAGCCCCAGCATTTT
CDR3: CASSSTLGDQPQHF

J: TRBJ2-3
size: few
D: .
V: TRBV4-1
DNA: TGCGCCAGCAGCCAAGTAAACCTAGTCGGGACAGATACGCAGTATTTT
CDR3: CASSQVNLVGTDTQYF